This T cell receptor beta chain stems from a study of CD8+CD57+ T cells in acquired aplastic anemia. The CDR3 sequence is 15 residues long. CDR1 and CDR2 (germline): SGHVS, FQNEAQ. Trimming took off 9 bases at V and 11 bases at J, with 26 bases between the two ends. Genomic DNA was employed as the template in profiling TCR beta VDJ and CDR3. TCRdb re-called the reads with MiXCR, one entry per CDR3 protein. This table holds 200,000 to 300,000 distinct CDR3 sequences, about 80% found once. All patients picked for sequencing had shown, by flow cytometry, an expansion of CD8+CD57+ cells. What was sequenced was sorted CD4+, CD8+, or CD8+CD57+ T cells (not recorded which) from PBMCs. V usage is TRBV7-8 and J usage is TRBJ2-1; no reliable D call. The receptor was isolated from a human donor with aplastic anemia. CDR3: CASSLAGGAYNQQFF. The CDR3 DNA reads TGTGCCAGTAGTTTAGCTGGCGGTGCCTATAATCAGCAGTTCTTC.